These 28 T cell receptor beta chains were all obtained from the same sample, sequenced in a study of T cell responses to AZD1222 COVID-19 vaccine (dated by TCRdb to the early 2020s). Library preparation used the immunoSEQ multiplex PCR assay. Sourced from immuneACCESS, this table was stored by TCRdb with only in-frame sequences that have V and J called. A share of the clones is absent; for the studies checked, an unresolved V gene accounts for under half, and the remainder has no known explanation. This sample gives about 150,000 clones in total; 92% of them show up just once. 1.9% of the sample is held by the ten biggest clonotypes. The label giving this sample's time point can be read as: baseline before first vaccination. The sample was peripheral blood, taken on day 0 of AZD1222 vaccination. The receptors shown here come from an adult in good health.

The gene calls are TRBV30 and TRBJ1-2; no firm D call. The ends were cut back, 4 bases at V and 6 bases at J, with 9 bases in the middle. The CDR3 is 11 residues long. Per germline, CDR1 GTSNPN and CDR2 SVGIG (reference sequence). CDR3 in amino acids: CAWKSWDGYTF. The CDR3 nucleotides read TGTGCCTGGAAGAGCTGGGATGGCTACACCTTC.

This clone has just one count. CDR3 sequence reads: CASSLRDTQYF. As DNA, the CDR3 is TGTGCCAGCAGCTTGAGGGATACGCAGTATTTT. V and J are TRBV5-6 and TRBJ2-3, with unresolved D. Germline loops: CDR1 SGHDT, CDR2 YYEEEE. This CDR3 spans 11 amino acids. The V and J ends lost 1 base and 6 bases respectively, with 3 bases between them.

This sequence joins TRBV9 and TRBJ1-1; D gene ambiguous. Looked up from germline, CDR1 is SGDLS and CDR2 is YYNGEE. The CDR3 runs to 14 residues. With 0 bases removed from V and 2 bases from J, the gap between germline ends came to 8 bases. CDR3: CASSVDVQNTEAFF. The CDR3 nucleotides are TGTGCCAGCAGCGTAGATGTACAAAACACTGAAGCTTTCTTT.

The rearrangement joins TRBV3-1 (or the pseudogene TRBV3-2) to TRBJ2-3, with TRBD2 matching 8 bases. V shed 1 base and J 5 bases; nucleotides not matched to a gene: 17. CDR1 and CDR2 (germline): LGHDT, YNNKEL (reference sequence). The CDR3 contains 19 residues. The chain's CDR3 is CASSQGAWGPGGGGDTQYF. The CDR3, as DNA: TGTGCCAGCAGCCAAGGCGCGTGGGGTCCCGGGGGGGGTGGAGATACGCAGTATTTT.

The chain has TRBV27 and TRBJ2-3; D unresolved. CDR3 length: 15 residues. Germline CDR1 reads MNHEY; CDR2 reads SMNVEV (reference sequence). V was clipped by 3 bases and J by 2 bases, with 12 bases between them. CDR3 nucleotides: TGTGCCAGCAGTTTTCTGGGCAGGACCACAGATACGCAGTATTTT. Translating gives CASSFLGRTTDTQYF.

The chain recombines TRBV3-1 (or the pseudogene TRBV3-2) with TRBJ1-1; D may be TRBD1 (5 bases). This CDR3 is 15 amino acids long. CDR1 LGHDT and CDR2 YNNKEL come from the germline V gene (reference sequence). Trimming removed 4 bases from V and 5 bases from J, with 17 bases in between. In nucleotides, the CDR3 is TGTGCCAGCAGCCCCCACGGTAGGGGAAAGACTGAAGCTTTCTTT. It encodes CASSPHGRGKTEAFF.

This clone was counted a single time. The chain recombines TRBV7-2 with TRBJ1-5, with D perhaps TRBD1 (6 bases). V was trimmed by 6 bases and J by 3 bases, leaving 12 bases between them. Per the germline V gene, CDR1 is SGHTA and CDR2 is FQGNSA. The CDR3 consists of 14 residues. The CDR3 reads CASSPQGINQPQHF. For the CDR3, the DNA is TGTGCCAGCAGTCCCCAGGGGATCAATCAGCCCCAGCATTTT.

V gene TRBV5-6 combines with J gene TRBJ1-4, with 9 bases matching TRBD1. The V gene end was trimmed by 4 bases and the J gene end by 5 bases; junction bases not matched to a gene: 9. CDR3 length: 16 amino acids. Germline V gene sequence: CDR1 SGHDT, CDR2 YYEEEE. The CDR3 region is CASSAWWDRENEKLFF. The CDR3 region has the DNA TGTGCCAGCAGCGCCTGGTGGGACAGGGAAAATGAAAAACTGTTTTTT.

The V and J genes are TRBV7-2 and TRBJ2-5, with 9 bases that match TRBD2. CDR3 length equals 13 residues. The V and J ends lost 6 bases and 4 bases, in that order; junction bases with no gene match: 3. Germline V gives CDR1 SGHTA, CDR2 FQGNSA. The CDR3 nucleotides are TGTGCCAGCAGTAATAGCGGGGGAGAGACCCAGTACTTC. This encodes CASSNSGGETQYF.

CDR3 bases: TGTGCCAGCGGCCGCTACGAGCAGTACTTC. Translated, it gives CASGRYEQYF. The V call is TRBV27, the J call TRBJ2-7, with D unresolved. CDR3 size: 10 residues. The V gene lost 8 bases and the J gene lost 3 bases, with 5 bases spanning the gap. CDR1 MNHEY and CDR2 SMNVEV come from the germline V gene (reference sequence).

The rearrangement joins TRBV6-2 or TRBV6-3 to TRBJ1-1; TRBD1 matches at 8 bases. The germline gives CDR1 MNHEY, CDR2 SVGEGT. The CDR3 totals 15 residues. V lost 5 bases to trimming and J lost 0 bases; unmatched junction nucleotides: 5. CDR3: CASSTGTGVNTEAFF. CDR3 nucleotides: TGTGCCAGCAGTACCGGGACAGGAGTGAACACTGAAGCTTTCTTT.

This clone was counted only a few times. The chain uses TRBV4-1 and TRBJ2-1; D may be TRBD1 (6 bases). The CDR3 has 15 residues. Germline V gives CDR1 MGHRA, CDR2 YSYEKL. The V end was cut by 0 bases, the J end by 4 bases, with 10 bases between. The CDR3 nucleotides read TGCGCCAGCAGCCAAGAGACAGGCCGATACAATGAGCAGTTCTTC. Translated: CASSQETGRYNEQFF.

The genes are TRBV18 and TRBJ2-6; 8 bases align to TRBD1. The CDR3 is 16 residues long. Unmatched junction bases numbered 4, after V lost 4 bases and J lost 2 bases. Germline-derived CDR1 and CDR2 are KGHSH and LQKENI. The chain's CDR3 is CASSRTGGAGANVLTF. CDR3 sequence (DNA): TGTGCCAGCTCACGCACAGGGGGAGCTGGGGCCAACGTCCTGACTTTC.

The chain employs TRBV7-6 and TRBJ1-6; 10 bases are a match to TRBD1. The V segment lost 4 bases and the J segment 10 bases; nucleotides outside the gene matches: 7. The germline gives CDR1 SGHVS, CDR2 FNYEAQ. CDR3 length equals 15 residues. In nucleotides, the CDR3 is TGTGCCAGCAGCTCCACGACAGGGGGCAGGTCACCCCTCCACTTT. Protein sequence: CASSSTTGGRSPLHF.

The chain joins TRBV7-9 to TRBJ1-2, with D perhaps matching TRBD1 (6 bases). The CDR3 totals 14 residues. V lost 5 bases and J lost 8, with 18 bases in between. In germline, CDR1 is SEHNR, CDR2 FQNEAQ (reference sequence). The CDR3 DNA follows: TGTGCCAGCAGCCCCCCGGCGCGGGGGCCCGGCTACACCTTC. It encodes CASSPPARGPGYTF.

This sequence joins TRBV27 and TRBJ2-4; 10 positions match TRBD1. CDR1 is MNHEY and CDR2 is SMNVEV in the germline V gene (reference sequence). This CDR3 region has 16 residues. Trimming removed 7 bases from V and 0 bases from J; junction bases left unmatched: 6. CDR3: CASKERTGGAKNIQYF. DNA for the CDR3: TGTGCCAGCAAAGAAAGGACAGGGGGAGCCAAAAACATTCAGTACTTC.

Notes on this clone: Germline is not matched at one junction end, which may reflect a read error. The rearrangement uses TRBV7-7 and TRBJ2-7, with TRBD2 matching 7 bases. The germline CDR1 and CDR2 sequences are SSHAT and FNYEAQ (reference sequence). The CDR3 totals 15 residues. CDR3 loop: CASSLEAGGGYEQYF. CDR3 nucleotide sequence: TGTGCTAGCAGCTTAGAGGCCGGCGGGGGTTACGAGCAGTACTTC.

The CDR3 protein is CASSQEFRGLAFF. CDR3 coding DNA: TGCGCCAGCAGCCAGGAATTCAGGGGCTTGGCTTTCTTT. V is TRBV4-3 and J is TRBJ1-1; the D gene is possibly TRBD1 (6 bases). Trimming removed 3 bases from V and 11 bases from J, with 16 bases in between. CDR1 is LGHNA and CDR2 is YSLEER in the germline V gene. The CDR3 totals 13 residues.

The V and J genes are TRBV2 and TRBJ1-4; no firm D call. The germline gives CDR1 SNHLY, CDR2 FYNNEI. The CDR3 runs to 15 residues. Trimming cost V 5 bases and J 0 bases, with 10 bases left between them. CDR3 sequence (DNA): TGTGCCAGCAGTTGGACCCGCCCAACTAATGAAAAACTGTTTTTT. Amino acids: CASSWTRPTNEKLFF.

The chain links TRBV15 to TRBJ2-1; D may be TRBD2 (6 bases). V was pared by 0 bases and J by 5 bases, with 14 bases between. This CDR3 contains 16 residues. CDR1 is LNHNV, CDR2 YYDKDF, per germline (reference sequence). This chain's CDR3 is CATSRERGAGDNEQFF. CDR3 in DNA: TGTGCCACCAGCAGAGAGCGGGGAGCGGGCGACAATGAGCAGTTCTTC.

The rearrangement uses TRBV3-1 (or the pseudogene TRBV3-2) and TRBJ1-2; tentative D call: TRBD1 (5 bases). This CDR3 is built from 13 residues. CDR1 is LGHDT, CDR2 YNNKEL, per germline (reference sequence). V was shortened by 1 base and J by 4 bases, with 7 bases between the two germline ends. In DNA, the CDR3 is TGTGCCAGCAGCCAAGGGGGGAGCTATGGCTACACCTTC. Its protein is CASSQGGSYGYTF.

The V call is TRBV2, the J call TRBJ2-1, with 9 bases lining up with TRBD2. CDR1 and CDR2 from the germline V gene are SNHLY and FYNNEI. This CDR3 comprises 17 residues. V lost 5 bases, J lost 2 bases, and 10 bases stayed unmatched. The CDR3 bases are TGTGCCAGCAGTTCCCGGGCTAGCGGGGTAACCTACAATGAGCAGTTCTTC. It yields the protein CASSSRASGVTYNEQFF.

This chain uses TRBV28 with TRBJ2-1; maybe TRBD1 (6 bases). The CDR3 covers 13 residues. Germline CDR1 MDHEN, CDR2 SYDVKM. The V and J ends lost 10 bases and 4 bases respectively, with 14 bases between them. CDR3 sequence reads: CANNPGQYNEQFF. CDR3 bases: TGTGCCAACAACCCGGGACAATACAATGAGCAGTTCTTC.

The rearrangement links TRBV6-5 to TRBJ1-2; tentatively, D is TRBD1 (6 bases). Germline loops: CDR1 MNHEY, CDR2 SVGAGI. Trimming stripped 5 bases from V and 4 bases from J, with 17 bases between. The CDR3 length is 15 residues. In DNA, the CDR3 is TGTGCCAGCAGTCCGAGGGGGGGCGATCTCTATGGCTACACCTTC. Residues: CASSPRGGDLYGYTF.

The CDR3 region has the DNA TGCGCCAGCAGCTTTCGAGGGGGCAATCAGCCCCAGCATTTT. Translating gives CASSFRGGNQPQHF. This sequence joins TRBV5-1 and TRBJ1-5, with TRBD1 as a possible D gene (5 bases). V was trimmed by 2 bases and J by 2 bases, leaving 8 bases between them. Germline-derived CDR1 and CDR2 are SGHRS and YFSETQ. This CDR3 has 14 amino acids.

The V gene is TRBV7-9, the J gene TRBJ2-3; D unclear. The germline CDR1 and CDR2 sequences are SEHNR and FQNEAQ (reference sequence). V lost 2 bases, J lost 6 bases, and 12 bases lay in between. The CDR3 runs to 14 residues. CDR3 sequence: CASSLLTWGDTQYF. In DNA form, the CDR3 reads TGTGCCAGCAGCTTATTGACCTGGGGTGATACGCAGTATTTT.

CDR3 nucleotides: TGCGCCAGCAGCTTGGACAAGGGGTCAGATACGCAGTATTTT. It is translated as CASSLDKGSDTQYF. The chain employs TRBV5-1 and TRBJ2-3; D perhaps matches TRBD1 (5 bases). The CDR3 is 14 amino acids. The V gene lost 0 bases and the J gene lost 4 bases, with 9 bases spanning the gap. Germline V lookup: CDR1 SGHRS, CDR2 YFSETQ.

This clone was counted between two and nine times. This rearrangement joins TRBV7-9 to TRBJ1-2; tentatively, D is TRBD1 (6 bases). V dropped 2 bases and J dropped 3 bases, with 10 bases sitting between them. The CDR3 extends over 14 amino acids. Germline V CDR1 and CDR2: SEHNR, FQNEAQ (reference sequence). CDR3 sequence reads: CASSLPQGHYGYTF. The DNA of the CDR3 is TGTGCCAGCAGCTTACCACAGGGCCACTATGGCTACACCTTC.